Following are 21 T cell receptor beta chains from one sample sequenced in a study of breast tumors, draining lymph nodes, adjacent tissues. The lymph nodes were axillary draining lymph nodes from breast cancer patients. TCRdb called the multiplex PCR reads again in MiXCR, with one record for every CDR3 protein. Here the sample spans 140,000 to 150,000 distinct CDR3 sequences, approximately 29% being singletons. Sequencing was done on a sample of axillary lymph node tissue. These receptors all come from a female donor with breast cancer. Some clones in this sample may be carry-over from other donors' samples.

The chain links TRBV10-2 to TRBJ1-4, with D maybe TRBD1 (5 bases). CDR3 length: 15 amino acids. CDR1 and CDR2 (germline): WSHSY, SAAADI. Trimming left V 6 bases short and J 5 bases short, with 16 bases between. For the CDR3, the DNA is TGCGCCAGCAGCGCCACTAGCGGGGGAAATGAAAAACTGTTTTTT. It encodes CASSATSGGNEKLFF.

With regard to this clonotype: Compared with germline, one end of the junction differs, possibly owing to a read error. The chain employs TRBV20-1 and TRBJ1-4; D is unresolved. CDR3 length: 13 residues. Germline V gene sequence: CDR1 DFQATT, CDR2 SNEGSKA (reference sequence). The CDR3 region has the DNA TGCAGTGCTTACCGGGCAGACGATGAAAAACTGTCTTTT. Its protein product is CSAYRADDEKLSF.

This clonotype was recorded many times. The chain recombines TRBV5-1 with TRBJ2-5; no reliable D call. Trimming removed 4 bases at V and 1 base at J, with 5 bases between. The germline V gene has CDR1 SGHRS and CDR2 YFSETQ. This CDR3 contains 12 residues. The CDR3 is CASSLTQETQYF. CDR3 in DNA: TGCGCCAGCAGCCTGACCCAAGAGACCCAGTACTTC.

Ten or more counts support this clonotype. The V gene is TRBV9, the J gene TRBJ1-5; D not resolved. This CDR3 is 16 amino acids long. V was clipped by 4 bases and J by 1 base, with 15 bases between them. The V gene's germline CDR1 is SGDLS and CDR2 YYNGEE. This chain's CDR3 is CASSPPGRLSNQPQHF. The DNA of the CDR3 is TGTGCCAGCAGCCCTCCGGGTAGGCTAAGCAATCAGCCCCAGCATTTT.

This clonotype was seen ten or more times. The rearrangement uses TRBV6-1 and TRBJ2-5, with TRBD2 matching over 7 bases. The CDR3 is 15 residues long. Germline CDR1 reads MNHNS; CDR2 reads SASEGT. V dropped 2 bases and J dropped 1; count of bases not matched to a gene: 4. CDR3 in amino acids: CASSESWTSQETQYF. CDR3 DNA sequence: TGTGCCAGCAGTGAATCCTGGACTAGCCAAGAGACCCAGTACTTC.

This chain links TRBV6-5 with TRBJ2-2, with 10 bases identical to TRBD1. The germline V gene encodes CDR1 MNHEY and CDR2 SVGAGI. The CDR3 spans 15 residues. The V gene end was trimmed by 5 bases and the J gene end by 6 bases; junction bases not matched to a gene: 6. The CDR3 loop is CASSRRDRGSGELFF. In DNA form, the CDR3 reads TGTGCCAGCAGTCGGCGGGACAGGGGTTCCGGGGAGCTGTTTTTT.

The V call is TRBV2, the J call TRBJ2-5; the D gene is possibly TRBD2 (6 bases). V shed 4 bases and J shed 1 base, with 16 bases lying between them. Germline V lookup: CDR1 SNHLY, CDR2 FYNNEI. The CDR3 has 16 residues. As DNA, the CDR3 is TGTGCCAGCAGTGGATGGACCGGCGGGGTCCAAGAGACCCAGTACTTC. It yields the protein CASSGWTGGVQETQYF.

This clonotype was detected many times. A read error may explain this, as a much larger clone is one base away. This CDR3 fails to terminate in the conserved phenylalanine or tryptophan, so it likely reflects a read error. The genes are TRBV7-2 and TRBJ2-5; D not resolved. The V gene's germline CDR1 is SGHTA and CDR2 FQGNSA. This CDR3 comprises 14 residues. The V end was cut by 4 bases, the J end by 2 bases, with 11 bases between. This chain's CDR3 is CASSSRSNQETQYL. CDR3 coding DNA: TGTGCCAGCAGCTCCCGTAGCAATCAAGAGACCCAGTACCTC.

J is TRBJ2-1 and V is TRBV11-2, with D possibly matching TRBD2 (6 bases). Germline assignment: CDR1 SGHAT and CDR2 FQNNGV. Trimming stripped 5 bases from V and 4 bases from J, with 21 bases between. The CDR3 is 17 residues long. The CDR3 coding sequence is TGTGCCAGCAGCCCCCGGTTCGCGGGGAGAAGGTACAATGAGCAGTTCTTC. Residues: CASSPRFAGRRYNEQFF.

In this sample, this clonotype turned up a few times. The CDR3 here is CASSPGRGNQPQHF. CDR3 coding DNA: TGTGCCAGCAGTCCCGGGAGGGGCAATCAGCCCCAGCATTTT. This rearrangement joins TRBV6-5 to TRBJ1-5; D remains ambiguous. In germline, CDR1 is MNHEY, CDR2 SVGAGI. Trimming cost V 5 bases and J 2 bases, with 10 bases left between them. CDR3 length: 14 amino acids.

This clonotype was seen many times. The chain links TRBV6-1 to TRBJ1-5; D remains unclear. Trimming pared 6 bases from V and 0 bases from J, leaving 18 bases between. Germline V gene data show CDR1 as MNHNS and CDR2 as SASEGT. The CDR3 spans 17 residues. The CDR3 sequence: CASSVVGRVYSNQPQHF. CDR3 nucleotides: TGTGCCAGCAGCGTCGTTGGGAGGGTTTATAGCAATCAGCCCCAGCATTTT.

In its sample, this clonotype was seen many times. The chain uses TRBV4-3 and TRBJ2-3; D is unclear. The V end lost 4 bases, the J end lost 0 bases, and 11 bases lay between the germline ends. Germline loops: CDR1 LGHNA, CDR2 YSLEER. The CDR3 loop spans 15 amino acids. The CDR3 sequence: CASSPRKSSTDTQYF. The CDR3, as DNA: TGCGCCAGCAGCCCTCGAAAGTCTAGCACAGATACGCAGTATTTT.

This clonotype was seen many times. The chain employs TRBV30 and TRBJ1-2; D gene uncertain. The CDR3 loop spans 10 amino acids. The germline CDR1 and CDR2 sequences are GTSNPN and SVGIG (reference sequence). V was pared by 2 bases and J by 10 bases, with 8 bases between. DNA of the CDR3: TGTGCCTGGAGTAGACTAGACTACACCTTC. Translated: CAWSRLDYTF.

The rearrangement joins TRBV6-6 to TRBJ2-1; 8 positions match TRBD1. The V gene's germline CDR1 is MNHNY and CDR2 SVGAGI (reference sequence). The CDR3 has 13 amino acids. The junction had 12 bases not matched to a gene; V was cut back by 4 bases and J by 16 bases. The CDR3 reads CASSSTGTGEAFF. The CDR3 bases are TGTGCCAGCAGTTCCACCGGGACAGGTGAAGCTTTCTTC.

Comments on this clonotype: A read error may explain this, as a much larger clone is one base away. The chain combines TRBV20-1 with TRBJ2-1, with D unresolved. This CDR3 has 11 amino acids. CDR1 is DFQATT and CDR2 is SNEGSKA in the germline V gene (reference sequence). The CDR3 DNA sequence: TGCAGTGGACGAATAGCAAATGAGCAGTCCTTC. Translating it yields CSGRIANEQSF.

This clonotype was detected ten times or more. The gene calls are TRBV20-1 and TRBJ2-3, with D possibly called TRBD1 or TRBD2 (6 bases each). Between the trimmed V and J ends, which lost 3 bases and 1 base, there was a span of 11 bases. In germline, CDR1 is DFQATT, CDR2 SNEGSKA (reference sequence). The CDR3 spans 14 residues. The DNA for the CDR3 is TGCAGTGCTAGGAGGGGGGACCGCACAGATACGCAGTATTTT. The encoded protein is CSARRGDRTDTQYF.

In its sample, this clonotype was seen many times. A much larger clone sits a single nucleotide away, making a read error possible. This chain joins TRBV12-3 or TRBV12-4 and TRBJ2-3; D is unresolved. V lost 3 bases and J 0 bases, leaving 10 bases between the germline ends. The CDR3 has 15 residues. CDR3 region: CASSFVAVSTDTQYF. The CDR3 nucleotides read TGTGCCAGCAGTTTCGTCGCAGTTAGCACAGATACGCAGTATTTT.

This clonotype occurred a few times. A much larger clone lies a single base off, so this may be a read error. The CDR3 ends on some other residue instead of the conserved phenylalanine or tryptophan, so this is likely a read error. The V and J genes are TRBV7-9 and TRBJ1-2; D is unclear. The CDR3 extends over 14 amino acids. Per germline, CDR1 SEHNR and CDR2 FQNEAQ (reference sequence). The V end was cut by 0 bases, the J end by 5 bases, with 10 bases between. CDR3 DNA sequence: TGTGCCAGCAGCTTAGCATGGGAGTCTTATGGCTACACCCTC. Protein: CASSLAWESYGYTL.

Ten or more counts support this clonotype. This chain uses TRBV6-2 or TRBV6-3 with TRBJ1-5, with no clear D. CDR1 is MNHEY and CDR2 is SVGEGT in the germline V gene. This CDR3 comprises 12 residues. Trimming stripped 7 bases from V and 5 bases from J, with 9 bases between. CDR3 in amino acids: CASTARDQPQHF. The CDR3 coding sequence is TGTGCCAGCACGGCAAGGGATCAGCCCCAGCATTTT.

This clonotype came up many times. The chain employs TRBV20-1 and TRBJ2-7; TRBD1 aligns across 10 bases. After removal of 0 bases from V and 2 bases from J, the junction contained 4 bases not matched to a gene. The V gene's germline CDR1 is DFQATT and CDR2 SNEGSKA (reference sequence). The CDR3 is 15 residues long. The CDR3 DNA sequence: TGCAGTGCTAGAGATAGGGACAGGGGCACCTACGAGCAGTACTTC. It encodes CSARDRDRGTYEQYF.

The chain combines TRBV10-1 with TRBJ1-3; no firm D call. In germline, CDR1 is WNHNN, CDR2 SYGVQD (reference sequence). There are 14 residues in the CDR3. The V end lost 5 bases, the J end lost 0 bases, and 8 bases lay between the germline ends. This CDR3 reads CASSPDSSGNTIYF. The CDR3 DNA reads as TGCGCCAGCAGTCCGGACTCCTCTGGAAACACCATATATTTT.